The clone carrying this TCR beta chain has only a few counts. Its specificity is unknown. Treatment in this sample: approximately nine-day PBMC culture with coronavirus spike peptide pools or control peptides (ViraFEST assay). The data originate from a study of vaccination and CD4 T cells after COVID-19. Study-level background: Convalescent donors were composed of six males and four females, of whom two were Hispanic.

Cultured CD4+ T-cell DNA underwent Oncomine TCR Beta short-read sequencing. TCRdb analysed the PCR reads with MiXCR anew, one entry per CDR3 protein. This sample has about 9,000 distinct CDR3 sequences, with less than 70% found just once. Trimming took 6 bases from V and 0 from J; bases not matched to a gene: 8. CDR3 length: 14 residues. Germline V lookup: CDR1 DFQATT, CDR2 SNEGSKA (reference sequence). The sample comprised CD4+ T cells from blood, cultured in vitro. This TCR was recovered from a human donor who had recovered from COVID-19. The V call is TRBV20-1, the J call TRBJ2-7; 7 positions agree with TRBD1. The CDR3 loop reads CSAIPGQRSYEQYF. CDR3 nucleotides: TGCAGTGCAATCCCGGGACAGCGCTCCTACGAGCAGTACTTC.